What follows are 32 T cell receptor beta chains derived from one specimen sequenced in a study of blood T cell repertoires in COVID-19. The method was immunoSEQ multiplex PCR; TCRdb's version includes in-frame clones alone and lacks a portion of them. The table has tens of thousands of clones, approximately 90% seen once. Sequencing was carried out using peripheral blood. These receptors originate from a man aged 45-65 years with COVID-19, enrolled during active disease.

The CDR3 DNA reads as TGTGCCAGCAGTTATCTTGCGAGGGGGCAAAGCAATCAGCCCCAGCATTTT. As protein: CASSYLARGQSNQPQHF. The chain has TRBV6-2 or TRBV6-3 and TRBJ1-5; 7 bases agree with TRBD1. Per germline, CDR1 MNHEY and CDR2 SVGEGT. V was clipped by 3 bases and J by 1 base; unmatched bases: 9. The CDR3 covers 17 residues.

J is TRBJ2-7 and V is TRBV5-6, with TRBD1 matching over 8 bases. J gave up 2 bases and V 4 bases, and 14 bases lay outside the gene matches. Germline-derived CDR1 and CDR2 are SGHDT and YYEEEE. This CDR3 region has 17 residues. The CDR3 DNA is TGTGCCAGCAGCCTAGTAAGACAGGGGAAGGGAGCCTACGAGCAGTACTTC. Protein sequence: CASSLVRQGKGAYEQYF.

This clone showed up just once. The rearrangement uses TRBV30 and TRBJ1-2; TRBD1 aligns across 7 bases. Germline V gene sequence: CDR1 GTSNPN, CDR2 SVGIG (reference sequence). V was clipped by 0 bases and J by 6 bases; unmatched bases: 4. CDR3 size: 13 residues. CDR3 DNA sequence: TGTGCCTGGAGTGTAAACAGGGGAAATGGCTACACCTTC. It is translated as CAWSVNRGNGYTF.

J is TRBJ2-6 and V is TRBV9; 8 nucleotides line up with TRBD2. In germline, CDR1 is SGDLS, CDR2 YYNGEE. The CDR3 loop spans 18 amino acids. The junction had 16 bases not matched to a gene; V was cut back by 4 bases and J by 7 bases. In DNA form, the CDR3 reads TGTGCCAGCAGCCCGGGAGGGGGGCAGATATCTACTGCCAACGTCCTGACTTTC. Translating it yields CASSPGGGQISTANVLTF.

The chain joins TRBV6-2 or TRBV6-3 to TRBJ1-5; D not certain. This CDR3 has 15 amino acids. V lost 4 bases and J 7 bases, leaving 17 bases between the germline ends. Germline V gene lookup returns CDR1 MNHEY and CDR2 SVGEGT. The CDR3 is CASSSPGPPGQPQHF. Here the CDR3 DNA reads TGTGCCAGCAGTTCTCCGGGCCCCCCGGGGCAGCCCCAGCATTTT.

The chain couples TRBV30 to TRBJ2-7; 7 positions match TRBD1. This CDR3 comprises 12 residues. V trimming: 3 bases; J trimming: 1 base; junction bases outside the gene matches: 0. Germline V gene lookup returns CDR1 GTSNPN and CDR2 SVGIG (reference sequence). The chain's CDR3 is CAWSRGSYEQYF. DNA of the CDR3: TGTGCCTGGAGCAGGGGGTCCTACGAGCAGTACTTC.

V is TRBV7-2 and J is TRBJ2-1; 14 bases agree with TRBD2. The junction had 4 bases not matched to a gene; V was cut back by 1 base and J by 8 bases. CDR3 length equals 16 residues. Per the germline V gene, CDR1 is SGHTA and CDR2 is FQGNSA. CDR3 DNA sequence: TGTGCCAGCAGCTTAGGAGGGACTAGCGGGAGTTATGAGCAGTTCTTC. This gives the protein CASSLGGTSGSYEQFF.

The chain joins TRBV5-4 to TRBJ1-1; D is perhaps TRBD1 (6 bases). The CDR3 has 15 residues. Trimming took 2 bases from V and 0 from J, leaving 11 bases between them. In germline, CDR1 is SGHNT, CDR2 YYREEE (reference sequence). The CDR3 DNA follows: TGTGCCAGCAGCTTTCGGGGGGCAGTGAACACTGAAGCTTTCTTT. Protein sequence: CASSFRGAVNTEAFF. The entire variable domain, with the rest obtained from reference TRBV5-4 and TRBJ1-1, is as follows: ETGVTQSPTHLIKTRGQQVTLRCSSQSGHNTVSWYQQALGQGPQFIFQYYREEENGRGNFPPRFSGLQFPNYSSELNVNALELDDSALYLCASSFRGAVNTEAFFGQGTRLTVV.

V usage is TRBV29-1 and J usage is TRBJ1-3; 9 bases map to TRBD1. V was pared by 7 bases and J by 6 bases, with 4 bases of the junction left unmatched. From germline, CDR1 is SQVTM and CDR2 ANQGSEA. CDR3 length: 12 residues. CDR3 sequence reads: CSARTGVNTIYF. The CDR3 bases are TGCAGCGCCCGGACAGGGGTAAACACCATATATTTT.

The chain employs TRBV7-9 and TRBJ1-2; 7 positions match TRBD1. The CDR3 extends over 15 amino acids. The junction had 7 bases not matched to a gene; V was cut back by 0 bases and J by 6 bases. CDR1 and CDR2 (germline): SEHNR, FQNEAQ (reference sequence). The CDR3 here is CASSLAFVGGDGYTF. The CDR3 coding sequence is TGTGCCAGCAGCTTAGCTTTTGTAGGGGGCGATGGCTACACCTTC.

This chain links TRBV25-1 with TRBJ2-3; 8 bases match TRBD2. Germline V gives CDR1 MGHDK, CDR2 SYGVNS. J gave up 4 bases and V 4 bases, and 4 bases lay outside the gene matches. The length of the CDR3 is 14 residues. CDR3 DNA sequence: TGTGCCAGCAGTGTCGGACTAGCTGCAGATACGCAGTATTTT. It translates to CASSVGLAADTQYF.

This clone was observed once. The chain has TRBV6-5 and TRBJ1-3, with 7 bases lining up with TRBD1. The CDR3 has 15 amino acids. The germline V gene encodes CDR1 MNHEY and CDR2 SVGAGI. The junction had 4 bases not matched to a gene; V was cut back by 4 bases and J by 1 base. Here the CDR3 DNA reads TGTGCCAGCAGTTTTTCAGGGGGATCTGGAAACACCATATATTTT. Encoded protein: CASSFSGGSGNTIYF.

V is TRBV9 and J is TRBJ2-3; 7 bases are shared with TRBD1. J lost 2 bases, V lost 3 bases, and 9 bases had no gene match. From germline, CDR1 is SGDLS and CDR2 YYNGEE. The CDR3 is 16 residues long. The CDR3 sequence: CASSETGQSHTDTQYF. Written as DNA, the CDR3 is TGTGCCAGCAGCGAGACGGGACAGAGTCACACAGATACGCAGTATTTT. The whole variable domain, remainder taken from reference TRBV9 and TRBJ2-3, is DSGVTQTPKHLITATGQRVTLRCSPRSGDLSVYWYQQSLDQGLQFLIQYYNGEERAKGNILERFSAQQFPDLHSELNLSSLELGDSALYFCASSETGQSHTDTQYFGPGTRLTVL.

This chain joins TRBV27 and TRBJ2-6, with TRBD1 identical over 10 bases. Germline CDR1 is MNHEY and CDR2 is SMNVEV (reference sequence). V gave up 6 bases and J gave up 2 bases; unmatched junction bases: 7. This CDR3 has 17 amino acids. The CDR3 region is CASSPRQGAPGANVLTF. As DNA, the CDR3 is TGTGCCAGCAGCCCTCGACAGGGGGCGCCTGGGGCCAACGTCCTGACTTTC.

The chain links TRBV2 to TRBJ1-4; no definite D call. This CDR3 spans 14 amino acids. Germline values: CDR1 SNHLY, CDR2 FYNNEI. V was clipped by 5 bases and J by 0 bases, with 7 bases between them. The CDR3 sequence is CASSWAATNEKLFF. CDR3 bases: TGTGCCAGCAGTTGGGCAGCAACTAATGAAAAACTGTTTTTT. Supplemented by reference TRBV2 and TRBJ1-4, the full variable domain reads EPEVTQTPSHQVTQMGQEVILRCVPISNHLYFYWYRQILGQKVEFLVSFYNNEISEKSEIFDDQFSVERPDGSNFTLKIRSTKLEDSAMYFCASSWAATNEKLFFGSGTQLSVL.

The V gene is TRBV4-3, the J gene TRBJ2-7; D is unclear. V was clipped by 4 bases and J by 2 bases, with 15 bases between them. Germline-derived CDR1 and CDR2 are LGHNA and YSLEER. The CDR3 loop spans 15 amino acids. The CDR3 spells CASSREVASTYEQYF. The CDR3 DNA follows: TGCGCCAGCAGCCGCGAGGTGGCGTCAACCTACGAGCAGTACTTC.

The chain couples TRBV5-6 to TRBJ1-2; 9 positions agree with TRBD1. The CDR3 contains 16 residues. Unmatched junction bases numbered 13, after V lost 6 bases and J lost 4 bases. Germline V lookup: CDR1 SGHDT, CDR2 YYEEEE. CDR3 residues: CASNSGRDRVRYGYTF. The CDR3, as DNA: TGTGCCAGCAACTCCGGAAGGGACAGGGTTCGCTATGGCTACACCTTC.

This clone occurred once. The chain employs TRBV19 and TRBJ1-5, with D possibly TRBD1 on 6 matching bases. This CDR3 comprises 15 residues. Trimming removed 3 bases at V and 4 bases at J, with 13 bases between. CDR1 and CDR2 from the germline V gene are LNHDA and SQIVND (reference sequence). CDR3: CASSITGTTNQPQHF. The CDR3 DNA reads TGTGCCAGTAGTATTACCGGGACAACTAATCAGCCCCAGCATTTT.

This chain uses TRBV7-9 with TRBJ2-7; D remains ambiguous. CDR1 SEHNR and CDR2 FQNEAQ come from the germline V gene (reference sequence). Trimming took 2 bases from V and 7 from J, leaving 12 bases between them. The CDR3 is made up of 13 amino acids. The CDR3 nucleotides are TGTGCCAGCAGCTTAACTGCTCGAGGAGAGCAGTACTTC. Translated, it gives CASSLTARGEQYF.

V is TRBV10-3 and J is TRBJ2-7; 7 bases align to TRBD1. The ends lost 0 bases at V and 0 bases at J; junction bases unmatched: 2. Germline CDR1 and CDR2: ENHRY and SYGVKD. The CDR3 is 15 amino acids. The CDR3 bases are TGTGCCATCAGTGAGTCGAAGGGGGCCTCCTACGAGCAGTACTTC. This encodes CAISESKGASYEQYF.

This clone was seen once. The gene calls are TRBV7-2 and TRBJ1-3, with TRBD1 as a possible D gene (5 bases). The V gene lost 1 base and the J gene lost 9 bases, with 10 bases spanning the gap. Germline V gene sequence: CDR1 SGHTA, CDR2 FQGNSA. CDR3 length equals 13 residues. The CDR3 reads CASSLGWRGTIYF. The CDR3, as DNA: TGTGCCAGCAGCTTAGGGTGGAGGGGCACCATATATTTT.

The rearrangement uses TRBV5-4 and TRBJ1-1; 7 positions match TRBD1. The germline V gene has CDR1 SGHNT and CDR2 YYREEE (reference sequence). The junction had 7 bases not matched to a gene; V was cut back by 4 bases and J by 1 base. The CDR3 extends over 15 amino acids. CDR3 sequence: CASSPWDSQNTEAFF. In DNA form, the CDR3 reads TGTGCCAGCAGCCCCTGGGACAGCCAGAACACTGAAGCTTTCTTT.

The chain couples TRBV27 to TRBJ1-5; no firm D call. CDR1 and CDR2 (germline): MNHEY, SMNVEV (reference sequence). This CDR3 spans 17 amino acids. V was shortened by 0 bases and J by 1 base, with 13 bases between the two germline ends. CDR3 DNA sequence: TGTGCCAGCAGTTTATCCCCAAGCGGTCTCAGCAATCAGCCCCAGCATTTT. Its translation: CASSLSPSGLSNQPQHF.

This clone has more than one count but fewer than ten. The chain joins TRBV11-3 to TRBJ2-3; the match to TRBD2 covers 12 bases. The V gene's germline CDR1 is SGHNT and CDR2 YENEEA. This CDR3 is 17 amino acids long. The V and J ends lost 5 bases and 3 bases, in that order; junction bases with no gene match: 9. CDR3 bases: TGTGCCAGCAGCCGACGACTAGCGGGAGATTTAACAGATACGCAGTATTTT. As protein: CASSRRLAGDLTDTQYF.

The CDR3 sequence: CASSPTYITGELFF. CDR3 DNA sequence: TGTGCCAGCAGCCCTACTTATATCACCGGGGAGCTGTTTTTT. The rearrangement uses TRBV7-3 and TRBJ2-2; the D is unclear. The germline V gene has CDR1 SGHTA and CDR2 FQGTGA. Trimming took 5 bases from V and 4 from J, leaving 11 bases between them. There are 14 residues in the CDR3.

The rearrangement links TRBV6-2 or TRBV6-3 to TRBJ2-7, with D maybe TRBD1 (6 bases). The CDR3 contains 18 residues. V shed 0 bases and J shed 1 base, with 19 bases lying between them. Germline CDR1 MNHEY, CDR2 SVGEGT. The CDR3 sequence: CASSYSPYMTGLSYEQYF. The DNA of the CDR3 is TGTGCCAGCAGTTACTCGCCTTACATGACAGGTTTGTCCTACGAGCAGTACTTC.

The chain combines TRBV15 with TRBJ2-1, with 8 positions matching TRBD2. The CDR3 is 18 amino acids. Trimming cost V 0 bases and J 9 bases; bases outside gene matches: 16. The germline V gene has CDR1 LNHNV and CDR2 YYDKDF (reference sequence). DNA for the CDR3: TGTGCCACCAGCAGAGATTTTCTATCGGGAGGGGGGGGTGTTGAGCAGTTCTTC. As protein: CATSRDFLSGGGGVEQFF.

The V gene is TRBV7-2, the J gene TRBJ2-7; D is uncertain. CDR3 length: 15 residues. Germline V gene sequence: CDR1 SGHTA, CDR2 FQGNSA. Trimming removed 1 base at V and 1 base at J, with 11 bases between. Written as DNA, the CDR3 is TGTGCCAGCAGCTTAGAGAGCGCAACTTCCTACGAGCAGTACTTC. Translation gives CASSLESATSYEQYF.

The chain is built from TRBV24-1 and TRBJ2-2; TRBD1 is a possible D gene (5 bases). The germline V and J ends were trimmed by 9 bases and 5 bases, with 9 bases remaining between them. Germline CDR1 KGHDR, CDR2 SFDVKD. The CDR3 loop spans 12 amino acids. CDR3 bases: TGTGCCACCCGAGACAGAACCGGGGAGCTGTTTTTT. Amino acid sequence: CATRDRTGELFF.

The chain uses TRBV29-1 and TRBJ2-5, with 7 bases aligning to TRBD2. Unmatched junction bases numbered 2, after V lost 7 bases and J lost 0 bases. This CDR3 is 12 amino acids long. The germline CDR1 and CDR2 sequences are SQVTM and ANQGSEA. This CDR3 reads CSGGTNQETQYF. The DNA for the CDR3 is TGCAGCGGCGGGACTAACCAAGAGACCCAGTACTTC.

The chain recombines TRBV19 with TRBJ2-7; 7 nucleotides align to TRBD2. The V gene end was trimmed by 3 bases and the J gene end by 2 bases; junction bases not matched to a gene: 7. From germline, CDR1 is LNHDA and CDR2 SQIVND (reference sequence). The CDR3 consists of 15 residues. In DNA, the CDR3 is TGTGCCAGTAGTATTCGAACTAGCGTCGCCTACGAGCAGTACTTC. Translating gives CASSIRTSVAYEQYF.

The V gene is TRBV2, the J gene TRBJ2-5; perhaps TRBD1 as D (7 bases). The CDR3 is made up of 14 amino acids. V dropped 8 bases and J dropped 1 base, with 14 bases sitting between them. Germline CDR1 is SNHLY and CDR2 is FYNNEI. This CDR3 reads CASQGGQPQETQYF. CDR3 coding DNA: TGTGCCAGCCAGGGGGGACAGCCCCAAGAGACCCAGTACTTC.